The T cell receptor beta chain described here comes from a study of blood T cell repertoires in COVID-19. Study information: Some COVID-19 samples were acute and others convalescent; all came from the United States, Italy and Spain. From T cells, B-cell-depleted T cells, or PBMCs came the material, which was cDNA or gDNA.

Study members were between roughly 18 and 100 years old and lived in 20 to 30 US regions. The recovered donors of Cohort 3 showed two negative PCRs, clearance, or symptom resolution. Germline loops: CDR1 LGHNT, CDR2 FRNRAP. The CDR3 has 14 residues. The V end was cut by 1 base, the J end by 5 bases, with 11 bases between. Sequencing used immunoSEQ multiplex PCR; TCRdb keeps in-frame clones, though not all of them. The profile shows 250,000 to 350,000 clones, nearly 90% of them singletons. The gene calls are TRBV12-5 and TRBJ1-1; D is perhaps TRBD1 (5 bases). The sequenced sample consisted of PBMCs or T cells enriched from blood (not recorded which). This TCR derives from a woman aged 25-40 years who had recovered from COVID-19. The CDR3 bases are TGTGCTAGTGGTTTGGAACCGGGGGTTACTGAAGCTTTCTTT. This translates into CASGLEPGVTEAFF.